This T cell receptor beta chain was sequenced during a study of regulatory T cells in long-lasting Graves disease. The CDR3 runs 13 residues. Germline assignment: CDR1 LGHDT and CDR2 YNNKEL (reference sequence). Trimming took off 0 bases at V and 8 bases at J, with 10 bases between the two ends. Time point meaning: newly diagnosed GD, antithyroid drugs for less than 3 months. RNA extracted from PBMCs served as the sequencing template. Researchers made TCR beta libraries by using iRepertoire HTBI primers and running Arm-PCR on CDR3 regions. In TCRdb, the multiplex PCR reads were re-called with MiXCR into one record per CDR3 protein. The sample holds over 350,000 distinct CDR3 sequences, 14% seen once. These data were also filed under a second study, of T cells in Graves' hyperthyroidism and ophthalmopathy. This second study says: Clinical symptoms, serum thyroxine and TRAb, thyroid ultrasound and orbital computed tomography were used for the diagnoses.

The receptor was isolated from a woman in her forties or fifties with Graves disease. This chain connects TRBV3-1 to TRBJ1-2; tentative D call: TRBD1 (5 bases). The specimen was peripheral blood mononuclear cells (PBMCs), collected at new diagnosis, from a patient treated with antithyroid drugs. The CDR3 loop reads CASSQDLGGGYTF. CDR3 in DNA: TGTGCCAGCAGCCAAGATCTCGGGGGGGGCTACACCTTC.